This is a list of T cell receptor beta chains from one sample in a study of T cell responses to AZD1222 COVID-19 vaccine. Only in-frame clones appear in the TCRdb table, and some are missing; sequencing was by immunoSEQ multiplex PCR. The data hold about 86,000 clones, with more than 70% observed a single time. Specimen: peripheral blood, collected on day 0 of AZD1222 vaccination. Source of these receptors: an adult in good health. The CDR3 runs from the conserved cysteine through the conserved F or W. The D gene is left open where the match is weak. A clone size is listed for some rows: how often the clone was seen (once, few, many), or a class if it is expanded.

CDR3 DNA	CDR3 protein	clone size	D gene	J gene	V gene
TGTGCCAGCTCACGTGACATCAATCAGCCCCAGCATTTT	CASSRDINQPQHF	NA	NA	TRBJ1-5	TRBV18
TGTGCCAGCAGTTACGAAGGCCTAAGCTCTGGAAACACCATATATTTT	CASSYEGLSSGNTIYF	NA	NA	TRBJ1-3	TRBV6-6
TGCGCCAGCAGCTTGGCGGGAGGCAGCAATCAGCCCCAGCATTTT	CASSLAGGSNQPQHF	few	NA	TRBJ1-5	TRBV5-1
TGTGCCAGCAGTAACTCAAGGGCGAACACTGAAGCTTTCTTT	CASSNSRANTEAFF	NA	NA	TRBJ1-1	TRBV6-5
TGCGCCAGCAGAGAGACAGGCTACGAGCAGTACTTC	CASRETGYEQYF	NA	NA	TRBJ2-7	TRBV10-2
TGCGCCAGCGGAAGGGACACCTCCTATGGCTACACCTTC	CASGRDTSYGYTF	NA	NA	TRBJ1-2	TRBV5-1
TGTGCCAGCAGCCAAGACAGCGGGGCCTACTCCTACGAGCAGTACTTC	CASSQDSGAYSYEQYF	NA	TRBD2	TRBJ2-7	TRBV4-2
TGTGCCAGCAGCTTAACAGACATGAACACTGAAGCTTTCTTT	CASSLTDMNTEAFF	NA	NA	TRBJ1-1	TRBV11-2
TGTGCCAGCAGCTTGTTCGGGTCTGGAACTGAAGCTTTCTTT	CASSLFGSGTEAFF	NA	NA	TRBJ1-1	TRBV5-5
TGTGCCAGCAGCCAAGACGGGGCCCCCGGAGGCTACACCTTC	CASSQDGAPGGYTF	NA	NA	TRBJ1-2	TRBV3-1/TRBV3-2
TGTGCCAGCAGTGAGGGGGCGCTTCGGGAAAAACTGTTTTTT	CASSEGALREKLFF	NA	NA	TRBJ1-4	TRBV2
TGTGCCAGCAGCCAAGGGGTAGGGAGGTATGGCTACACCTTC	CASSQGVGRYGYTF	NA	NA	TRBJ1-2	TRBV3-1/TRBV3-2
TGTGCCAGCAGTTTAGTTGGCTACTATGGCTACACCTTC	CASSLVGYYGYTF	NA	NA	TRBJ1-2	TRBV12-3/TRBV12-4
TGTGCCAGCAGCTCCCCTGGGAGGTGGGGCACTGGGGCCAACGTCCTGACTTTC	CASSSPGRWGTGANVLTF	NA	NA	TRBJ2-6	TRBV5-6
TGTGCCAGCAGTTTCGGACAGAACTATGGCTACACCTTC	CASSFGQNYGYTF	NA	NA	TRBJ1-2	TRBV27
TGCGCCAGCAGCCAAGGGGGTGGGGCACGCACAGATACGCAGTATTTT	CASSQGGGARTDTQYF	once	NA	TRBJ2-3	TRBV4-1
TGTGCCAGCAGCCCTGACAGGAGCTCCTACGAGCAGTACTTC	CASSPDRSSYEQYF	NA	NA	TRBJ2-7	TRBV7-2
TGTGCCAGCAGCTTAACCTACGAGCAGTACTTC	CASSLTYEQYF	once	NA	TRBJ2-7	TRBV7-2
TGTGCCAGCGTACAGGGGAGAACTGAAGCTTTCTTT	CASVQGRTEAFF	NA	TRBD1	TRBJ1-1	TRBV6-5
TGTGCCAGCAGCTTAGGGGTAGGGTCGGGAAACATTCAGTACTTC	CASSLGVGSGNIQYF	NA	NA	TRBJ2-4	TRBV7-2
TGTGCCAGCTCGGAGAGGACGGTGGCAACTAATGAAAAACTGTTTTTT	CASSERTVATNEKLFF	NA	NA	TRBJ1-4	TRBV18
TGTGCCAGCAGCTCCCCGGGGGATGATACGCAGTATTTT	CASSSPGDDTQYF	NA	NA	TRBJ2-3	TRBV5-5
TGTGCCAGCAGTGCCGACAGGGGGGTGTTCTATGGCTACACCTTC	CASSADRGVFYGYTF	few	TRBD1	TRBJ1-2	TRBV25-1
TGTGCCAGCAGCTTAGCCGCTAGCGGGAACTTAGAGCAGTTCTTC	CASSLAASGNLEQFF	NA	TRBD2	TRBJ2-1	TRBV7-8
TGTGCCAGCAGCCAGGCTTCCGGGACAGCGTATGGCTACACCTTC	CASSQASGTAYGYTF	NA	TRBD1	TRBJ1-2	TRBV3-1/TRBV3-2
TGTGCCAGCAGAGGACCTTATGGCTACACCTTC	CASRGPYGYTF	NA	NA	TRBJ1-2	TRBV12-3/TRBV12-4
TGCGCCAGCAGTGTGCGGGGAGCCGGGGAGCTGTTTTTT	CASSVRGAGELFF	NA	NA	TRBJ2-2	TRBV10-1
TGTGCCAGCCCCACGCGGGGGATGAGAAACAATGAGCAGTTCTTC	CASPTRGMRNNEQFF	NA	TRBD2	TRBJ2-1	TRBV6-4
TGCGCCAGCAGTAGCGGGGGGGCCCAAGAGACCCAGTACTTC	CASSSGGAQETQYF	NA	TRBD2	TRBJ2-5	TRBV10-2
TGTGCCAGCAGCTCCGGGTGGGGGATGGCCGGGGAGCTGTTTTTT	CASSSGWGMAGELFF	NA	NA	TRBJ2-2	TRBV7-2
TGTGCCAGCAGAAGGGGGCTCCCGAACACTGAAGCTTTCTTT	CASRRGLPNTEAFF	NA	TRBD1	TRBJ1-1	TRBV27
TGTGCCAGCAGCCCGGGGGACAGGGGGCTTTCTAACTATGGCTACACCTTC	CASSPGDRGLSNYGYTF	NA	TRBD1	TRBJ1-2	TRBV5-4
TGTGCCAGCAGCCGAGGGACAGCACAAAACATTCAGTACTTC	CASSRGTAQNIQYF	few	TRBD1	TRBJ2-4	TRBV3-1/TRBV3-2
TGCGCCAGCAGTGAAGGTAGCGGGAGGAGCTACAATGAGCAGTTCTTC	CASSEGSGRSYNEQFF	NA	TRBD2	TRBJ2-1	TRBV10-1
TGTGCCAGCAGCGTGGGACAGGGGAGGGGTGGCTACACCTTC	CASSVGQGRGGYTF	many	TRBD1	TRBJ1-2	TRBV5-4
TGTGCCAGTAGTAGGCAGGGCGGTGAAAAACTGTTTTTT	CASSRQGGEKLFF	NA	NA	TRBJ1-4	TRBV19
TGTGCCTGGAGTATCCCTTTGAACACTGAAGCTTTCTTT	CAWSIPLNTEAFF	NA	NA	TRBJ1-1	TRBV30
TGCGCCAGCAGCTTGGATGAGACCCAGTACTTC	CASSLDETQYF	NA	NA	TRBJ2-5	TRBV5-1
TGTGCCAGTAGTATGCAACTAGCGGGTAGCCAAGAGACCCAGTACTTC	CASSMQLAGSQETQYF	NA	TRBD2	TRBJ2-5	TRBV19
TGTGCCAGCAGCTTTGACTTGGCTAGCGGGGGGGTCAAGCAGTTCTTC	CASSFDLASGGVKQFF	NA	TRBD2	TRBJ2-1	TRBV7-9
TGTGCCAGCAGCCAAGTCAGACTAGCGGGCACAGATACGCAGTATTTT	CASSQVRLAGTDTQYF	NA	TRBD2	TRBJ2-3	TRBV3-1/TRBV3-2
TGTGCCAGCAGCCAAGATCAGGCTCCGGGGCCCCAGCATTTT	CASSQDQAPGPQHF	NA	NA	TRBJ1-5	TRBV3-1/TRBV3-2
TGTGCCATCAGCGAACTCGACGGGCGCTCCTACAATGAGCAGTTCTTC	CAISELDGRSYNEQFF	NA	NA	TRBJ2-1	TRBV10-3
TGTGCCAGCAGCTTGGCTAAGGAGTTTCAAGAGACCCAGTACTTC	CASSLAKEFQETQYF	NA	NA	TRBJ2-5	TRBV5-6
TGTGCCTGGAGGGAGGGAGTGAACACTGAAGCTTTCTTT	CAWREGVNTEAFF	NA	NA	TRBJ1-1	TRBV30
TGTGCCACCCGGACAGAGCTAGCCAAAAACATTCAGTACTTC	CATRTELAKNIQYF	few	NA	TRBJ2-4	TRBV10-3
TGTGCCAGCAGCTCTAGGGGGTTACTTTATGGCTACACCTTC	CASSSRGLLYGYTF	NA	NA	TRBJ1-2	TRBV5-6
TGTGCCACCAGCAGAGACCGACTAGCGGGGAATGAGCAGTTCTTC	CATSRDRLAGNEQFF	NA	TRBD2	TRBJ2-1	TRBV15